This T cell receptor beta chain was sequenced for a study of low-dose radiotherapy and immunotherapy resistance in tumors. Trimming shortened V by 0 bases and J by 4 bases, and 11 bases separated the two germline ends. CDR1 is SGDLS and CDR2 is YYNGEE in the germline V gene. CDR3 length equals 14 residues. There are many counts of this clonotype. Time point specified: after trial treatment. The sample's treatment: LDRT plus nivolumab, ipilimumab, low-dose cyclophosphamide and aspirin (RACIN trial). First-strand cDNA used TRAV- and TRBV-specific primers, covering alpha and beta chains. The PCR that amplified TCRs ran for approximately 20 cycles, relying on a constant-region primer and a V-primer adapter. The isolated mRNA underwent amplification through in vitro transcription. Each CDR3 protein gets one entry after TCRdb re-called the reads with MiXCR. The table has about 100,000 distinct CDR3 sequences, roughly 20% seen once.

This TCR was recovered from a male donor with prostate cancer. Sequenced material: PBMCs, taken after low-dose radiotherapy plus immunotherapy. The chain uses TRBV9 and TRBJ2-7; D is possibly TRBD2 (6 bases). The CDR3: CASSVAGGDYEQYF. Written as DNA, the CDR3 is TGTGCCAGCAGCGTAGCCGGGGGAGATTACGAGCAGTACTTC.